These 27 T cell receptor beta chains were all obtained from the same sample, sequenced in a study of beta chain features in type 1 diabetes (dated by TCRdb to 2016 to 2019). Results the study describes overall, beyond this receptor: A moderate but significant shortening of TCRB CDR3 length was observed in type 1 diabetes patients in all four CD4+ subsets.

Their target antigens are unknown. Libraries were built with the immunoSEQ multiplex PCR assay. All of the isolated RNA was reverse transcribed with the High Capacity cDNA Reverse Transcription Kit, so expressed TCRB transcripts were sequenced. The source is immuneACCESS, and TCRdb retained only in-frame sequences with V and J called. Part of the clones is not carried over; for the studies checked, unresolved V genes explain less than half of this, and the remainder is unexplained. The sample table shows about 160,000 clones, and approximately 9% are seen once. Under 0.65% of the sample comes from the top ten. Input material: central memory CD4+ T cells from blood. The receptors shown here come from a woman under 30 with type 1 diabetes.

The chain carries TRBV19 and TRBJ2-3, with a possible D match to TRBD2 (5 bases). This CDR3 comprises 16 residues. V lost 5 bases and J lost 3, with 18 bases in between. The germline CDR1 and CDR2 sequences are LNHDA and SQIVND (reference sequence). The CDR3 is CASSVGLPSGTDTQYF. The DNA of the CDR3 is TGTGCCAGTAGTGTAGGACTTCCCTCGGGAACAGATACGCAGTATTTT.

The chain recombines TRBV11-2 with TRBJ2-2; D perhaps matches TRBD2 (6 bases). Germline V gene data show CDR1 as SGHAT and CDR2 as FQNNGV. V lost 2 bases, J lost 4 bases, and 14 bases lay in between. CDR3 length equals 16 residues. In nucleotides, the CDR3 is TGTGCCAGCAGCTTACCGGGCGGGGCAAGCACCGGGGAGCTGTTTTTT. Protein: CASSLPGGASTGELFF.

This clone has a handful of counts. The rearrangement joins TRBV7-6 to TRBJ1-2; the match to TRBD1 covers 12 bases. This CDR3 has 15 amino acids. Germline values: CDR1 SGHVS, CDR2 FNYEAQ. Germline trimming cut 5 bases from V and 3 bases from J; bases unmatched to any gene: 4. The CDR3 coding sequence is TGTGCCAGCAGCCTGGGACAGGGGGCAGACTATGGCTACACCTTC. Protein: CASSLGQGADYGYTF. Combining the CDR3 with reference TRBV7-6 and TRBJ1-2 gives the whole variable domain GAGVSQSPRYKVTKRGQDVALRCDPISGHVSLYWYRQALGQGPEFLTYFNYEAQQDKSGLPNDRFSAERPEGSISTLTIQRTEQRDSAMYRCASSLGQGADYGYTFGSGTRLTVV.

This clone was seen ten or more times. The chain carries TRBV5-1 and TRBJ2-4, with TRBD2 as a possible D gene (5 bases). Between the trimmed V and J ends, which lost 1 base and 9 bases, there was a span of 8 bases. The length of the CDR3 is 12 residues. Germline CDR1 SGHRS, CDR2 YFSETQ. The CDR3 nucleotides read TGCGCCAGCAGCTTGCCTGAGGGCATTCAGTACTTC. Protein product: CASSLPEGIQYF.

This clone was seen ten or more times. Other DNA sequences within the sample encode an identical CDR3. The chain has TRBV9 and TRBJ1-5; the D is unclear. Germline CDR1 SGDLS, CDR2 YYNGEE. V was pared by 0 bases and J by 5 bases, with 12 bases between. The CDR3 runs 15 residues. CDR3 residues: CASSVAVGLDQPQHF. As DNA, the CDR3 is TGTGCCAGCAGCGTAGCTGTGGGCCTGGATCAGCCCCAGCATTTT.

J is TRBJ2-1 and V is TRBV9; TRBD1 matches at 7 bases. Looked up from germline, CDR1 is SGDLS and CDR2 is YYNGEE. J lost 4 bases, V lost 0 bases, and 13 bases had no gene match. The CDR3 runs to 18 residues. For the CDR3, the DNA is TGTGCCAGCAGCGTAGGGGGGTCAGGGGGAACGGGGTACAATGAGCAGTTCTTC. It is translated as CASSVGGSGGTGYNEQFF.

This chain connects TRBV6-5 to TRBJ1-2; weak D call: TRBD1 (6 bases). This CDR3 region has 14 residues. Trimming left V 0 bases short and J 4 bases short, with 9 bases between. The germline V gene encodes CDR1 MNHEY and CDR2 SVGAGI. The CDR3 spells CASSYSGAGYGYTF. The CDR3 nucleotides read TGTGCCAGCAGTTACTCGGGGGCGGGCTATGGCTACACCTTC.

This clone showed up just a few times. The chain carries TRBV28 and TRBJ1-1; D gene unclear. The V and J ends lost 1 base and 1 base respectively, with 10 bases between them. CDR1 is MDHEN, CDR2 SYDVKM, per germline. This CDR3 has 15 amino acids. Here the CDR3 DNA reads TGTGCCAGCAGTTTATCTGGTCACAAGAACACTGAAGCTTTCTTT. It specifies CASSLSGHKNTEAFF.

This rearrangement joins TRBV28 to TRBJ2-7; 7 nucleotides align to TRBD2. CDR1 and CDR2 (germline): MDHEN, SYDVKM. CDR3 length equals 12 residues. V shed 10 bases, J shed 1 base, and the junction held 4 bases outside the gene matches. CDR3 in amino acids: CATAGDSYEQYF. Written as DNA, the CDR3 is TGTGCCACTGCGGGAGATTCCTACGAGCAGTACTTC.

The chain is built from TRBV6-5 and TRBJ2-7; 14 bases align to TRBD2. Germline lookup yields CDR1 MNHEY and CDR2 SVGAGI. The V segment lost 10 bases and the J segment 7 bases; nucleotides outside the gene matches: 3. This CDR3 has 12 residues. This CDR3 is CATGTSGREQYF. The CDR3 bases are TGTGCCACCGGGACTAGCGGGAGAGAGCAGTACTTC.

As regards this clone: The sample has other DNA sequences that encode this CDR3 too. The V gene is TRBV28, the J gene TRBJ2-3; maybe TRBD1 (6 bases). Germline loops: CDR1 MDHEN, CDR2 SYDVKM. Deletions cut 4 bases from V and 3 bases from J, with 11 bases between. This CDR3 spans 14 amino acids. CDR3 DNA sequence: TGTGCCAGCAGTTCAGGGACATCTACAGATACGCAGTATTTT. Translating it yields CASSSGTSTDTQYF.

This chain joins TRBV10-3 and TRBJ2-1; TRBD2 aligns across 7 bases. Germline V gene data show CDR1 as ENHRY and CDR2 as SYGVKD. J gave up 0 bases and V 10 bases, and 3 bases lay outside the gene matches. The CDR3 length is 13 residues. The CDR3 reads CATGGTSYNEQFF. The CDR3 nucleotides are TGTGCCACCGGGGGGACCTCCTACAATGAGCAGTTCTTC.

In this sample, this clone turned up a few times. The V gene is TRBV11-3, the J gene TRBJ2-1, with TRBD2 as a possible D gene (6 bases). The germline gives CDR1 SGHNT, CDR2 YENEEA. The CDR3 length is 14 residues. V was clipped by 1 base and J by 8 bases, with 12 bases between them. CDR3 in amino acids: CASSLAPTSYEQFF. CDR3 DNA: TGTGCCAGCAGCTTAGCCCCGACTAGTTATGAGCAGTTCTTC.

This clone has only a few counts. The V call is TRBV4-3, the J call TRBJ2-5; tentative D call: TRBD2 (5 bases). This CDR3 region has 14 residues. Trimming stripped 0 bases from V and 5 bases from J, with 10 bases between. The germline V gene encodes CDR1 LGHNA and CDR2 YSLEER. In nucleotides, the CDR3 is TGCGCCAGCAGCCAAGATTTAGCGTTGGAGACCCAGTACTTC. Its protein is CASSQDLALETQYF.

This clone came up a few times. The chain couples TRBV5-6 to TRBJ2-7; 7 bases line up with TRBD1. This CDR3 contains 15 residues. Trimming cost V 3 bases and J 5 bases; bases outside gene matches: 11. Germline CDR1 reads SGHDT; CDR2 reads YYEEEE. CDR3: CASSSVDREFNEQYF. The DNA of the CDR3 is TGTGCCAGCAGCTCTGTCGACAGGGAGTTCAACGAGCAGTACTTC.

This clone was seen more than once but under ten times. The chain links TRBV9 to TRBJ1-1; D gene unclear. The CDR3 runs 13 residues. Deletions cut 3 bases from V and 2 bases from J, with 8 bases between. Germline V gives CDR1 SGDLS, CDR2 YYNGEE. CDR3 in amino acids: CASSGTANTEAFF. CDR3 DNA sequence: TGTGCCAGCAGCGGTACAGCCAACACTGAAGCTTTCTTT. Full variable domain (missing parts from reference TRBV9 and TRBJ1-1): DSGVTQTPKHLITATGQRVTLRCSPRSGDLSVYWYQQSLDQGLQFLIQYYNGEERAKGNILERFSAQQFPDLHSELNLSSLELGDSALYFCASSGTANTEAFFGQGTRLTVV.

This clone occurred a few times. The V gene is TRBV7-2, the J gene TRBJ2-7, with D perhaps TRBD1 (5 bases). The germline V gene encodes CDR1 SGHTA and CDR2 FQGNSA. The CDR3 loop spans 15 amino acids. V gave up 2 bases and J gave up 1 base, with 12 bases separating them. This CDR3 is CASSLFTGYSYEQYF. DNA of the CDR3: TGTGCCAGCAGCTTATTCACAGGTTATTCCTACGAGCAGTACTTC.

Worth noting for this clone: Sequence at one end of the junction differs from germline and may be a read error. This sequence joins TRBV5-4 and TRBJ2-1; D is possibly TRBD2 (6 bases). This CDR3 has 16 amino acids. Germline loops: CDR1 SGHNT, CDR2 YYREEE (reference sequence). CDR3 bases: TGCGCCAGCAGCCAAGATCGGAGGGGCTTTTACAATGAGCAGTTCTTC. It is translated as CASSQDRRGFYNEQFF.

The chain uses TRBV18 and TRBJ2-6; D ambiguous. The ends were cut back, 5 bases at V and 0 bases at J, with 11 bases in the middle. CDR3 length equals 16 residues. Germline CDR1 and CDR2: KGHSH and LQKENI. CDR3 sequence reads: CASSSRGNSGANVLTF. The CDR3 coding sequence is TGTGCCAGCTCATCGAGAGGAAACTCTGGGGCCAACGTCCTGACTTTC.

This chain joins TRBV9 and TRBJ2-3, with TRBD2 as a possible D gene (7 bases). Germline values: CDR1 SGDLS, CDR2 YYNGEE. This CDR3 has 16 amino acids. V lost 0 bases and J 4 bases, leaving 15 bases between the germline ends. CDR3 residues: CASSVAGGRNSDTQYF. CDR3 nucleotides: TGTGCCAGCAGCGTAGCGGGGGGCAGGAATTCAGATACGCAGTATTTT.

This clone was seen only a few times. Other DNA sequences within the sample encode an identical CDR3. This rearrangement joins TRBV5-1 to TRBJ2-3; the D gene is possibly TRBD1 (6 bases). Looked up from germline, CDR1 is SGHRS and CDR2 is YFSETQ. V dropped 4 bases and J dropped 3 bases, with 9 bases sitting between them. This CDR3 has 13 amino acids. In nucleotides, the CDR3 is TGCGCCAGCAGCCTGACAGGAACAGATACGCAGTATTTT. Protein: CASSLTGTDTQYF.

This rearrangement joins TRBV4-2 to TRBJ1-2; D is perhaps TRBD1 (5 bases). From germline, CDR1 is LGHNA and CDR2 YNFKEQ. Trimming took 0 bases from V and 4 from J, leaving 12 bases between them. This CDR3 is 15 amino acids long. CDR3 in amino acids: CASSQDKGAGYGYTF. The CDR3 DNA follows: TGTGCCAGCAGCCAAGATAAAGGGGCAGGCTATGGCTACACCTTC.

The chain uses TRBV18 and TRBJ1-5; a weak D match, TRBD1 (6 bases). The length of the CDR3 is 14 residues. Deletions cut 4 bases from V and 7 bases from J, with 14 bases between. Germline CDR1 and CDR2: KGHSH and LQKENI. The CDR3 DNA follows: TGTGCCAGCTCACGGGCAGGGGAGCAGCAGCCCCAGCATTTT. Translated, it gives CASSRAGEQQPQHF.

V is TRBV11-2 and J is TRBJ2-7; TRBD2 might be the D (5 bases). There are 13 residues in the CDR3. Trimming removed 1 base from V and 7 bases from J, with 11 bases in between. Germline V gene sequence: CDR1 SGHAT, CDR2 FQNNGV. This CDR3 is CASSLGVAREQYF. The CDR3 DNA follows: TGTGCCAGCAGCTTAGGGGTAGCGCGGGAGCAGTACTTC.

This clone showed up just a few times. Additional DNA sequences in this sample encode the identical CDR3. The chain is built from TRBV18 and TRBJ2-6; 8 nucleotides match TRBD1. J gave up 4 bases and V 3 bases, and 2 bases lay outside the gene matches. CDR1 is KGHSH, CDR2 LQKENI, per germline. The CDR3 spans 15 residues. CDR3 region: CASSPQGAGANVLTF. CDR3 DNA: TGTGCCAGCTCACCGCAGGGGGCAGGGGCCAACGTCCTGACTTTC.

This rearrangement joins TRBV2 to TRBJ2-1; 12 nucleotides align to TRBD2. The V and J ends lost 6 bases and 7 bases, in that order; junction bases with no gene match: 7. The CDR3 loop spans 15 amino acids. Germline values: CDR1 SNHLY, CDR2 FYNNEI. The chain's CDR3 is CASSRLAGVGNEQFF. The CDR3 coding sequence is TGTGCCAGCAGCCGACTAGCGGGAGTTGGGAATGAGCAGTTCTTC.

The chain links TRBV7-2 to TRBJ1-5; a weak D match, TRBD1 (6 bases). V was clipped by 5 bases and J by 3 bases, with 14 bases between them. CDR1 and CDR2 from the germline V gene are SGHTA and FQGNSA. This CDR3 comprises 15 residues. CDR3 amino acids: CASSNKQGFNQPQHF. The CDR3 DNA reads TGTGCCAGCAGCAACAAACAGGGCTTCAATCAGCCCCAGCATTTT. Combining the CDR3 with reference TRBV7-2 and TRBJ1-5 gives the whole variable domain GAGVSQSPSNKVTEKGKDVELRCDPISGHTALYWYRQSLGQGLEFLIYFQGNSAPDKSGLPSDRFSAERTGGSVSTLTIQRTQQEDSAVYLCASSNKQGFNQPQHFGDGTRLSIL.